This is a list of T cell receptor beta chains from one sample in a study of shared clonotypes between healthy human individuals. The data were produced by immunoSEQ multiplex PCR, yet TCRdb's version contains in-frame clones alone and is incomplete. The sample shows about 1.5 million clones, roughly 97% of them seen only once. Sequenced: naive CD4+ T cells sorted from blood. The receptors come from a man aged 30 to 45 in good health. CDR3s include the opening cysteine and the closing phenylalanine or tryptophan. D genes are given only for firm matches. Clone size is given for some rows only: seen once, a few or many times, or a class if the clone is expanded.

j_gene | len | d_gene | v_gene | abundance | CDR3nt | CDR3aa
TRBJ2-7 | 20 | . | TRBV18 | . | TGTGCCAGCTCACCGGACAGGGGGCAACTAGCGGGAGGTTCCTCCTACGAGCAGTACTTC | CASSPDRGQLAGGSSYEQYF
TRBJ2-7 | 16 | TRBD2 | TRBV6-5 | . | TGTGCCAGCAGTTACTCGAGCAGCGGGAGCTCCCACGAGCAGTACTTC | CASSYSSSGSSHEQYF
TRBJ1-2 | 12 | TRBD1 | TRBV10-3 | . | TGTGCCACCGCAACAGGGGCCTATGGCTACACCTTC | CATATGAYGYTF
TRBJ2-3 | 19 | TRBD2 | TRBV13 | . | TGTGCCAGCAGCTTAGATCTGGCGGGAGCGGGCACTAGCACAGATACGCAGTATTTT | CASSLDLAGAGTSTDTQYF
TRBJ2-3 | 13 | . | TRBV10-3 | . | TGTGCCATCAGTGAGTCGCCGACAGATACGCAGTATTTT | CAISESPTDTQYF
TRBJ2-1 | 15 | TRBD1 | TRBV2 | . | TGTGCCAGCACCGCGGACAGGGCAGTCCACAATGAGCAGTTCTTC | CASTADRAVHNEQFF
TRBJ2-1 | 17 | . | TRBV15 | . | TGTGCCACCAGCAGACTTAAACAGGGTTCCGTCGGCTATGAGCAGTTCTTC | CATSRLKQGSVGYEQFF
TRBJ2-1 | 14 | TRBD2 | TRBV6-1 | . | TGTGCCAGCAGTGAAGCGGGAGGGCCACATCCCCAGTTCTTC | CASSEAGGPHPQFF
TRBJ2-1 | 15 | TRBD2 | TRBV27 | . | TGTGCCAGCAGTTTATATTCAGCCGGGACTACTTTGCAGTTCTTC | CASSLYSAGTTLQFF
TRBJ2-1 | 14 | . | TRBV7-3 | . | TGTGCCAGCAGCTTATACGGGGGTTACAATGAGCAGTTCTTC | CASSLYGGYNEQFF
TRBJ2-1 | 13 | . | TRBV7-9 | . | TGTGCCAGCAGCCCCCGGAGGGGTAATGAGCAGTTCTTC | CASSPRRGNEQFF
TRBJ1-3 | 13 | . | TRBV19 | . | TGTGCCAGTATGGACTTCTCTGGAAACACCATATATTTT | CASMDFSGNTIYF
TRBJ1-1 | 16 | . | TRBV7-3 | . | TGTGCCAGCAGCTTAGGGGACAATTCAAAAAACACTGAAGCTTTCTTT | CASSLGDNSKNTEAFF
TRBJ1-5 | 14 | TRBD1 | TRBV18 | . | TGTGCCAGCTCACCCGGGACAGGGCTACAGCCCCAGCATTTT | CASSPGTGLQPQHF
TRBJ2-7 | 17 | TRBD1 | TRBV6-1 | . | TGTGCCAGCAGTGAAGTTCTTAGGGACAGGAAAATCTACGAGCAGTACTTC | CASSEVLRDRKIYEQYF
TRBJ2-5 | 14 | . | TRBV6-1 | . | TGTGCCAGCAGAACAGGCCCATTCGGGTTGACCCAGTACTTC | CASRTGPFGLTQYF
TRBJ2-3 | 15 | . | TRBV5-1 | . | TGCGCCAGCAGCTTGGATGGGGCTAAAACAGATACGCAGTATTTT | CASSLDGAKTDTQYF
TRBJ1-1 | 13 | . | TRBV28 | . | TGTGCCAGCAGCTTATCCTACATCCCTGAAGCTTTCTTT | CASSLSYIPEAFF
TRBJ1-2 | 11 | . | TRBV7-9 | . | TGTGCCAGCAGCTTAATCTATGGCTACACCTTC | CASSLIYGYTF
TRBJ2-7 | 16 | TRBD2 | TRBV6-6 | . | TGTGCCAGCAGTTACGGGGCGGGAGGGACTCCTGAAGAGCAGTACTTC | CASSYGAGGTPEEQYF
TRBJ2-7 | 16 | . | TRBV9 | . | TGTGCCAGCAGCGTGGGAACCGGGACTCTTCCCTACGAGCAGTACTTC | CASSVGTGTLPYEQYF
TRBJ1-2 | 13 | . | TRBV5-1 | once | TGCGCCAGCACCTATGGTGTGGGAAGTGGCTACACCTTC | CASTYGVGSGYTF
TRBJ2-1 | 15 | TRBD1 | TRBV7-9 | . | TGTGCCAGCAGCCCCGGGACAGGGGCTCTCCATGAGCAGTTCTTC | CASSPGTGALHEQFF
TRBJ1-4 | 13 | . | TRBV6-6 | . | TGTGCCAGCGCCGCACGGGTTAATGAAAAACTGTTTTTT | CASAARVNEKLFF
TRBJ2-2 | 13 | . | TRBV18 | . | TGTGCCAGCTCAGCTAGCCACACCGGGGAGCTGTTTTTT | CASSASHTGELFF
TRBJ1-2 | 14 | . | TRBV21-1 | . | TGTGCCAGCAGCAGGAGACCGGGGTTCTATGGCTACACCTTC | CASSRRPGFYGYTF
TRBJ1-5 | 14 | . | TRBV6-1 | . | TGTGCCAGCAGTGATCGGCAGAGGAATCAGCCCCAGCATTTT | CASSDRQRNQPQHF
TRBJ1-5 | 16 | . | TRBV19 | . | TGTGCCAGTAGTATTAGTCGACAGGTCGAAAATCAGCCCCAGCATTTT | CASSISRQVENQPQHF
TRBJ1-2 | 14 | . | TRBV6-5 | . | TGTGCCAGCAGTTACTCGGCGGGGTTGACGGGCTACACCTTC | CASSYSAGLTGYTF
TRBJ2-5 | 15 | . | TRBV7-2 | once | TGTGCCAGCAGCTTAGATTTGGGCCGACAAGAGACCCAGTACTTC | CASSLDLGRQETQYF
TRBJ2-7 | 15 | . | TRBV5-4 | . | TGTGCCAGCAGCTCCACTCTAGTCTCCGCCTACGAGCAGTACTTC | CASSSTLVSAYEQYF
TRBJ2-5 | 15 | TRBD2 | TRBV19 | . | TGTGCCAGTAGTGACGGGGCGGGAGTCCTAGAGACCCAGTACTTC | CASSDGAGVLETQYF
TRBJ2-6 | 18 | TRBD2 | TRBV7-6 | . | TGTGCCAGCAGCCCAAGACTAGCCCCTCGCGCCGGGGCCAACGTCCTGACTTTC | CASSPRLAPRAGANVLTF
TRBJ1-2 | 14 | TRBD1 | TRBV5-1 | . | TGCGCCAGCAGCTTGGGACAGGGGCACTATGGCTACACCTTC | CASSLGQGHYGYTF
TRBJ1-5 | 16 | . | TRBV6-6 | . | TGTGCCAGCAGTTACTCGAGACTCAGCCGAAATCAGCCCCAGCATTTT | CASSYSRLSRNQPQHF